The subject of this entry is one T cell receptor (beta chain). What it binds is not known. Per the germline V gene, CDR1 is MNHEY and CDR2 is SVGAGI. The CDR3 has 15 amino acids. V dropped 0 bases and J dropped 2 bases, with 10 bases sitting between them. These data originate in a study of OX40 agonist ivuxolimab in advanced cancers. Study-wide results and limits: Expanded peripheral T-cell antigen specificity went undetermined.

Clones were sequenced by immunoSEQ multiplex PCR, and TCRdb holds only the in-frame ones, with some missing. Of about 130,000 clones in the sample, around 90% were seen once. This sequence originates from an adult with an advanced solid tumor such as melanoma, head and neck, liver or kidney cancer. Specimen: CD4+ or CD8+ T cells sorted from blood, collected in a trial of the OX40 agonist ivuxolimab. The chain has TRBV6-5 and TRBJ1-2; tentative D call: TRBD1 (5 bases). For the CDR3, the DNA is TGTGCCAGCAGTTACTCGGGGCACGCAAACTATGGCTACACCTTC. Amino acid sequence: CASSYSGHANYGYTF.